This TCR beta chain was found in a study of T cells after somatic rescue of genetic block. This clone was seen a handful of times. Germline V lookup: CDR1 SGHRS, CDR2 YFSETQ. The CDR3 has 16 residues. Losses at the gene ends were 4 bases for V and 2 bases for J; bases not matched to a gene: 7. Measured with immunoSEQ multiplex PCR; TCRdb has only the in-frame clones, and not every one. The repertoire holds some 13,000 clones, with 73% as singletons. The chain has TRBV5-1 and TRBJ2-5, with 11 bases fitting TRBD2. The sequencing input was peripheral blood mononuclear cells (PBMCs). This TCR was sampled from a boy younger than 18. DNA for the CDR3: TGCGCCAGCAGCCCTGGACTAGCGGGCTTTCAAGAGACCCAGTACTTC. Encoded protein: CASSPGLAGFQETQYF.